The 13 T cell receptor beta chains given below trace back to one sample, sequenced in a study of T cell therapy after organ transplantation. Their antigen targets remain unknown. The protocol was immunoSEQ multiplex PCR, while the TCRdb copy is restricted to in-frame clones and leaves out a portion. This sample has 15,000 to 20,000 clones, with around 81% found just once. Time point reported: 4-8 weeks after completion of therapy. This specimen consisted of CD8+ T cells from blood, obtained after autologous CMV-specific T cell therapy. All receptors come from a human patient who had received a solid organ transplant and had CMV disease. Some T cells may have originated in the graft donor.

A remark on this clone: The identical CDR3 is also encoded by other nucleotide sequences in the sample. The gene calls are TRBV29-1 and TRBJ2-7, with 9 bases lining up with TRBD1. Germline trimming cut 1 base from V and 4 bases from J; bases unmatched to any gene: 2. This CDR3 comprises 13 residues. Germline-derived CDR1 and CDR2 are SQVTM and ANQGSEA. CDR3: CSVEGGTGYEQYF. The CDR3 DNA reads TGCAGCGTTGAAGGCGGGACAGGGTACGAGCAGTACTTC.

The chain links TRBV5-6 to TRBJ2-1; D gene ambiguous. Trimming removed 0 bases from V and 3 bases from J, with 7 bases in between. There are 14 residues in the CDR3. The germline V gene encodes CDR1 SGHDT and CDR2 YYEEEE. CDR3 bases: TGTGCCAGCAGCTTGGCCGTCAACTACAATGAGCAGTTCTTC. This codes for CASSLAVNYNEQFF.

The J gene is TRBJ1-2, the V gene TRBV7-2; unclear D gene. In germline, CDR1 is SGHTA, CDR2 FQGNSA. The length of the CDR3 is 16 residues. With 3 bases removed from V and 0 bases from J, the gap between germline ends came to 14 bases. CDR3 sequence (DNA): TGTGCCAGCAGCTTTTACGGAGCCAGCTCTAACTATGGCTACACCTTC. It translates to CASSFYGASSNYGYTF.

The chain combines TRBV11-2 with TRBJ2-5, with a possible D match to TRBD1 (6 bases). From germline, CDR1 is SGHAT and CDR2 FQNNGV. CDR3 length equals 16 residues. Trimming removed 0 bases from V and 2 bases from J, with 13 bases in between. The CDR3 DNA follows: TGTGCCAGCAGCTTAGATCCGAGGGGGATGCAAGAGACCCAGTACTTC. Translating it yields CASSLDPRGMQETQYF.

The chain links TRBV19 to TRBJ2-6; TRBD2 might be the D (5 bases). Germline values: CDR1 LNHDA, CDR2 SQIVND (reference sequence). Trimming shortened V by 5 bases and J by 7 bases, and 15 bases separated the two germline ends. This CDR3 is built from 15 residues. This CDR3 reads CASSSSGSNANVLTF. The CDR3 region has the DNA TGTGCCAGTAGTTCCTCGGGGAGTAACGCCAACGTCCTGACTTTC.

The rearrangement uses TRBV5-5 and TRBJ2-2; 9 nucleotides align to TRBD1. Germline values: CDR1 SGHKS, CDR2 YYEKEE (reference sequence). V gave up 5 bases and J gave up 7 bases; unmatched junction bases: 12. This CDR3 is built from 16 residues. The CDR3 sequence is CASRSPGDRVGGELFF. The CDR3 nucleotides are TGTGCCAGCAGGTCCCCGGGGGACAGGGTTGGCGGGGAGCTGTTTTTT. Based on the CDR3 plus reference TRBV5-5 and TRBJ2-2, the full variable domain is DAGVTQSPTHLIKTRGQQVTLRCSPISGHKSVSWYQQVLGQGPQFIFQYYEKEERGRGNFPDRFSARQFPNYSSELNVNALLLGDSALYLCASRSPGDRVGGELFFGEGSRLTVL.

The chain uses TRBV4-1 and TRBJ1-1, with TRBD1 as a possible D gene (5 bases). This CDR3 has 16 residues. CDR1 is MGHRA, CDR2 YSYEKL, per germline. Trimming took 0 bases from V and 0 from J, leaving 11 bases between them. CDR3 DNA sequence: TGCGCCAGCAGCCAAGATTGGGAGGACATGAACACTGAAGCTTTCTTT. Translating gives CASSQDWEDMNTEAFF.

The chain carries TRBV5-4 and TRBJ1-3, with D unclear. Between the trimmed V and J ends, which lost 4 bases and 0 bases, there was a span of 11 bases. The V gene's germline CDR1 is SGHNT and CDR2 YYREEE (reference sequence). The CDR3 is made up of 15 amino acids. For the CDR3, the DNA is TGTGCCAGCAGCGTGGACGGGCCCTCTGGAAACACCATATATTTT. Amino acids: CASSVDGPSGNTIYF.

The rearrangement joins TRBV6-1 to TRBJ1-1; no reliable D call. The CDR3 has 11 amino acids. CDR1 is MNHNS, CDR2 SASEGT, per germline. V was cut by 8 bases and J by 6 bases, with 10 bases left in between. Here the CDR3 reads CASADMSEAFF. The CDR3 region has the DNA TGTGCCAGCGCCGACATGTCTGAAGCTTTCTTT.

This clone occurred a few times. The chain recombines TRBV2 with TRBJ1-2; D not certain. The CDR3 has 15 amino acids. The germline CDR1 and CDR2 sequences are SNHLY and FYNNEI. V lost 9 bases and J 0 bases, leaving 17 bases between the germline ends. The CDR3 nucleotides are TGTGCCAGAGCTTCACCTGGTGGTCCTAACTATGGCTACACCTTC. This encodes CARASPGGPNYGYTF.

The rearrangement joins TRBV5-4 to TRBJ2-5; TRBD2 matches at 7 bases. With 9 bases clipped from V and 2 bases from J, the junction kept 13 bases outside the gene matches. Germline assignment: CDR1 SGHNT and CDR2 YYREEE (reference sequence). CDR3 length equals 15 residues. The CDR3: CATNQGPSGQETQYF. The CDR3 bases are TGTGCCACTAACCAGGGACCTAGCGGACAAGAGACCCAGTACTTC.

J is TRBJ2-2 and V is TRBV13; D gene ambiguous. Deletions cut 6 bases from V and 3 bases from J, with 2 bases between. Germline V CDR1 and CDR2: PRHDT, FYEKMQ (reference sequence). This CDR3 has 11 residues. The CDR3 nucleotides read TGTGCCAGCAGTGACACCGGGGAGCTGTTTTTT. Amino acids: CASSDTGELFF.

V gene TRBV12-5 combines with J gene TRBJ2-4, with D perhaps matching TRBD1 or TRBD2 (5 bases each). Deletions cut 7 bases from V and 6 bases from J, with 10 bases between. The CDR3 is made up of 12 amino acids. Germline V gene data show CDR1 as LGHNT and CDR2 as FRNRAP. The DNA of the CDR3 is TGTGCTAGTGCCCAGGGACCAAACATTCAGTACTTC. Its protein is CASAQGPNIQYF.